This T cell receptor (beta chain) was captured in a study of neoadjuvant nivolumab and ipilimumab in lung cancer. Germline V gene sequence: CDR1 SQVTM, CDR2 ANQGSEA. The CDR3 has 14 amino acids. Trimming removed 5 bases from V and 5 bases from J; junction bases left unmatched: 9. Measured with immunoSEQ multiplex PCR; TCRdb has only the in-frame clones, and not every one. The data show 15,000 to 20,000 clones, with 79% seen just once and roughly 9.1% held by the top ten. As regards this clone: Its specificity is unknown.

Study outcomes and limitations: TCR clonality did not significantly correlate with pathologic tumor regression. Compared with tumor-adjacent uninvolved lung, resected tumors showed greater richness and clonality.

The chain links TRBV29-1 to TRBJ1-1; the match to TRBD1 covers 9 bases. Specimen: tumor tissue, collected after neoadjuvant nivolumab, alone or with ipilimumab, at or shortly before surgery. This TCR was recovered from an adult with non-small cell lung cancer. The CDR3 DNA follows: TGCAGCGTTCTCGGGGCGGGGACAGGGACTGAAGCTTTCTTT. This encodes CSVLGAGTGTEAFF.